This T cell receptor (beta chain) was identified in a study of blood T cell repertoires in COVID-19. For the study at large: The origin of the acute and convalescent COVID-19 samples was the United States, Italy and Spain. The cDNA or gDNA used as material had been derived from T cells, B-cell-depleted T cells, or PBMCs.

Deletions cut 8 bases from V and 7 bases from J, with 15 bases between. This CDR3 comprises 14 residues. Germline assignment: CDR1 MNHNY and CDR2 SVGAGI (reference sequence). Original handling: Amplified reference gene primers provided the basis for estimating nucleated cell counts. Assay used: immunoSEQ multiplex PCR; TCRdb lists only in-frame clones, some missing. Clone size and the V and J calls come from that table; the DNA yielded D and trimming. The sample consists of about 170,000 clones, about nine tenths of them appearing once. V gene TRBV6-6 combines with J gene TRBJ1-6; D uncertain. The specimen sequenced was peripheral blood. The sequence was collected from a man in his fifties or sixties with acute or convalescent COVID-19. CDR3 protein: CASWEAVLNSPLHF. The CDR3 nucleotides read TGTGCCAGCTGGGAGGCAGTACTAAATTCACCCCTCCACTTT.